These T cell receptor beta chains were read from a single sample in a study of somatic mutations in cytotoxic T cells in rheumatoid arthritis. The repertoire was sequenced with immunoSEQ multiplex PCR; TCRdb's copy has only in-frame clones and lacks some. The data show about 4,200 clones, just under 75% seen once. Material: CD8+ T cells sorted from blood. These receptors all come from an adult with rheumatoid arthritis. Each CDR3 is given with its conserved first and last residue. A D gene is named only where the DNA matches it firmly. Size is stated for part of the rows, as once, few or many counts, or as a class when the clone is expanded.

.,TRBJ1-4,TRBD1,TRBV7-9,CASSDRVWEKLFF,TGTGCCAGCAGCGACAGGGTGTGGGAAAAACTGTTTTTT
.,TRBJ1-2,.,TRBV6-5,CASSYSSLGGGYTF,TGTGCCAGCAGTTACTCGTCACTCGGGGGCGGCTACACCTTC
.,TRBJ1-2,.,TRBV19,CASSIAGQDGYTF,TGTGCCAGTAGTATAGCGGGCCAGGATGGCTACACCTTC
few,TRBJ1-3,.,TRBV6-5,CASSYDPPGSGNTIYF,TGTGCCAGCAGTTACGACCCCCCAGGCTCTGGAAACACCATATATTTT
.,TRBJ1-2,.,TRBV7-9,CASSLGQTYGYTF,TGTGCCAGCAGCTTAGGGCAAACCTATGGCTACACCTTC
.,TRBJ2-3,.,TRBV6-4,CASNPEAGAADTQYF,TGTGCCAGCAACCCCGAGGCCGGGGCGGCAGATACGCAGTATTTT
.,TRBJ2-1,.,TRBV7-9,CASIPKGTGPYNEQFF,TGTGCCAGCATCCCCAAGGGCACGGGGCCCTACAATGAGCAGTTCTTC
.,TRBJ1-2,.,TRBV7-9,CASSLVAGPGYTF,TGTGCCAGCAGCTTAGTAGCTGGGCCCGGCTACACCTTC
.,TRBJ2-5,.,TRBV15,CATSGENRETQYF,TGTGCCACCAGCGGAGAGAATCGGGAGACCCAGTACTTC
.,TRBJ1-1,.,TRBV27,CASSLGRVRGAFF,TGTGCCAGCAGTTTAGGCAGGGTCAGGGGAGCTTTCTTT
few,TRBJ2-6,.,TRBV9,CASGDSYSGANVLTF,TGTGCCAGCGGTGACAGTTATTCTGGGGCCAACGTCCTGACTTTC
.,TRBJ2-1,TRBD2,TRBV9,CASSVRRGGGRPNEQFF,TGTGCCAGCAGCGTTAGACGGGGCGGGGGGCGCCCCAATGAGCAGTTCTTC
.,TRBJ1-1,.,TRBV15,CATSRGSGTTEAFF,TGTGCCACCAGCAGGGGCTCCGGGACCACTGAAGCTTTCTTT
.,TRBJ2-4,.,TRBV2,CASRGLSPAF,TGTGCCAGCAGGGGCTTGAGCCCCGCCTTC
.,TRBJ2-1,TRBD2,TRBV19,CASRISGGRYNEQFF,TGTGCCAGTAGGATCAGCGGGGGGAGGTACAATGAGCAGTTCTTC
.,TRBJ1-3,.,TRBV5-5,CASSLGPTGNTIYF,TGTGCCAGCAGCTTGGGCCCCACCGGAAACACCATATATTTT
.,TRBJ2-1,.,TRBV7-9,CASSASQAPYNEQFF,TGTGCCAGCAGCGCCAGCCAAGCTCCATACAATGAGCAGTTCTTC
.,TRBJ1-1,TRBD1,TRBV7-9,CASSPDRGKDTEAFF,TGTGCCAGCAGCCCGGACAGGGGGAAGGACACTGAAGCTTTCTTT
.,TRBJ1-5,.,TRBV5-1,CASSFEGDQPQHF,TGCGCCAGCAGCTTCGAGGGAGATCAGCCCCAGCATTTT
.,TRBJ2-1,.,TRBV9,CASSPMGGNREQFF,TGTGCCAGCAGCCCTATGGGGGGCAATCGTGAGCAGTTCTTC
.,TRBJ1-1,.,TRBV7-9,CASSLGGTGTVNTEAFF,TGTGCCAGCAGCTTGGGGGGTACCGGGACGGTGAACACTGAAGCTTTCTTT
.,TRBJ2-7,.,TRBV2,CASRTGVPYEQYF,TGTGCCAGCAGAACGGGCGTCCCCTACGAGCAGTACTTC
.,TRBJ2-5,.,TRBV11-2,CASSLRPTDPVETQYF,TGTGCCAGCAGCTTAAGGCCGACGGACCCCGTGGAGACCCAGTACTTC
few,TRBJ1-2,.,TRBV29-1,CSVIPVSRGYGYTF,TGCAGCGTTATCCCGGTCTCCAGGGGTTATGGCTACACCTTC
.,TRBJ1-4,.,TRBV7-7,CASSLGEGTIEKLFF,TGTGCCAGCAGCTTAGGGGAGGGAACAATCGAAAAACTGTTTTTT
.,TRBJ2-7,TRBD1,TRBV25-1,CASSLSPGQDTQSYEQYF,TGTGCCAGCAGTCTTTCACCGGGACAGGATACCCAGTCCTACGAGCAGTACTTC
.,TRBJ1-3,.,TRBV25-1,CASSEGGVSGNTIYF,TGTGCCAGCAGTGAAGGGGGGGTATCTGGAAACACCATATATTTT
few,TRBJ1-2,TRBD1,TRBV2,CASPDRDRGYTF,TGTGCCAGCCCTGACAGGGATCGTGGCTACACCTTC
few,TRBJ2-1,.,TRBV5-1,CASRFRDNYNEQFF,TGCGCCAGCAGATTTCGGGACAACTACAATGAGCAGTTCTTC
few,TRBJ1-6,.,TRBV4-3,CASSQDSPPGFYNSPLHF,TGCGCCAGCAGCCAAGATTCTCCCCCGGGGTTCTATAATTCACCCCTCCACTTT
.,TRBJ2-6,.,TRBV6-4,CASSDVASSGANVLTF,TGTGCCAGCAGTGACGTTGCGAGCTCTGGGGCCAACGTCCTGACTTTC
.,TRBJ2-1,.,TRBV9,CASSIKGRPSYNEQFF,TGTGCCAGCAGCATAAAGGGACGGCCGTCCTACAATGAGCAGTTCTTC
.,TRBJ1-3,.,TRBV11-2,CASSITEGSSGNTIYF,TGTGCCAGCAGCATCACGGAGGGGTCCTCTGGAAACACCATATATTTT
.,TRBJ1-2,TRBD1,TRBV2,CASSESGQGKGYTF,TGTGCCAGCAGTGAATCGGGACAGGGAAAAGGCTACACCTTC
.,TRBJ2-7,TRBD1,TRBV5-8,CASSQGGVQGISYEQYF,TGTGCCAGCAGCCAAGGAGGTGTACAGGGGATTTCCTACGAGCAGTACTTC
.,TRBJ2-7,.,TRBV7-2,CASSQKDTGYEQYF,TGTGCCAGCAGCCAGAAAGACACGGGCTACGAGCAGTACTTC
.,TRBJ1-5,.,TRBV6-5,CASRSGRYSNQPQHF,TGTGCCAGCAGATCGGGACGGTATAGCAATCAGCCCCAGCATTTT